The 26 T cell receptor beta chains below were found in one sample sequenced in a study of T cells in narcolepsy. Only in-frame clones appear in the TCRdb table, and some are missing; sequencing was by immunoSEQ multiplex PCR. The sample includes roughly 25,000 clones, approximately 85% of them seen just once. Sequencing was performed on CD45RA- memory CD4+ T cells from PBMCs. The receptor source for this set is a human donor with narcolepsy.

The chain couples TRBV6-1 to TRBJ2-5, with 8 bases matching TRBD1. The CDR3 has 13 amino acids. V shed 6 bases and J 5 bases; nucleotides not matched to a gene: 5. The germline gives CDR1 MNHNS, CDR2 SASEGT. The CDR3 protein is CASRWAGGETQYF. In DNA form, the CDR3 reads TGTGCCAGCAGGTGGGCAGGGGGCGAGACCCAGTACTTC.

For the CDR3, the DNA is TGTGCCAGCAGCTTACGTAGTAAACGAAACACCGGGGAGCTGTTTTTT. Translation: CASSLRSKRNTGELFF. The chain combines TRBV7-2 with TRBJ2-2; D is unresolved. The CDR3 runs 16 residues. Deletions cut 2 bases from V and 2 bases from J, with 12 bases between. Germline CDR1 and CDR2: SGHTA and FQGNSA. Complete variable domain (other parts from reference TRBV7-2 and TRBJ2-2): GAGVSQSPSNKVTEKGKDVELRCDPISGHTALYWYRQSLGQGLEFLIYFQGNSAPDKSGLPSDRFSAERTGGSVSTLTIQRTQQEDSAVYLCASSLRSKRNTGELFFGEGSRLTVL.

This chain joins TRBV18 and TRBJ1-5, with D unclear. The CDR3 extends over 16 amino acids. CDR1 is KGHSH and CDR2 is LQKENI in the germline V gene. V was cut by 2 bases and J by 4 bases, with 15 bases left in between. CDR3 DNA sequence: TGTGCCAGCTCACCAACAGCGGCAGGAGAAAATCAGCCCCAGCATTTT. Translation gives CASSPTAAGENQPQHF.

The chain employs TRBV7-2 and TRBJ2-3; 12 nucleotides line up with TRBD2. This CDR3 contains 16 residues. Germline values: CDR1 SGHTA, CDR2 FQGNSA. Unmatched junction bases numbered 7, after V lost 5 bases and J lost 4 bases. CDR3 in DNA: TGTGCCAGCAGCCCAGGACTAGCGGGATCAGCAGATACGCAGTATTTT. The encoded protein is CASSPGLAGSADTQYF.

The gene calls are TRBV25-1 and TRBJ1-1, with D unclear. The CDR3 is made up of 12 amino acids. The germline V and J ends were trimmed by 5 bases and 8 bases, with 12 bases remaining between them. Germline CDR1 reads MGHDK; CDR2 reads SYGVNS. The CDR3 spells CASSPLTEEAFF. Written as DNA, the CDR3 is TGTGCCAGCAGTCCTCTTACGGAGGAAGCTTTCTTT.

The V and J genes are TRBV28 and TRBJ1-2, with unresolved D. Trimming removed 6 bases at V and 6 bases at J, with 5 bases between. The CDR3 covers 10 residues. The V gene's germline CDR1 is MDHEN and CDR2 SYDVKM. Written as DNA, the CDR3 is TGTGCCAGCAGGAGGGATGGCTACACCTTC. It is translated as CASRRDGYTF.

The CDR3 DNA is TGTGCCAGCAGCGGGGACTCCTCGAGGACCGGGGAGCTGTTTTTT. Its translation is CASSGDSSRTGELFF. The genes are TRBV7-8 and TRBJ2-2; perhaps TRBD2 as D (6 bases). The V and J ends lost 5 bases and 5 bases respectively, with 15 bases between them. Germline V gene lookup returns CDR1 SGHVS and CDR2 FQNEAQ. This CDR3 is built from 15 residues.

The rearrangement joins TRBV6-5 to TRBJ1-4; D unresolved. The germline V and J ends were trimmed by 5 bases and 0 bases, with 7 bases remaining between them. Germline lookup yields CDR1 MNHEY and CDR2 SVGAGI. The CDR3 length is 14 residues. Here the CDR3 reads CASSRVATNEKLFF. As DNA, the CDR3 is TGTGCCAGCAGTCGAGTAGCAACTAATGAAAAACTGTTTTTT.

This rearrangement joins TRBV18 to TRBJ1-1, with 10 positions matching TRBD1. Per germline, CDR1 KGHSH and CDR2 LQKENI. With V trimmed by 4 bases and J by 4 bases, 12 bases remained unmatched. The CDR3 loop spans 17 amino acids. CDR3 coding DNA: TGTGCCAGCTCACTTTTAGACAGGGGGCAAAGGGGCACTGAAGCTTTCTTT. Its protein is CASSLLDRGQRGTEAFF.

The sample holds a few counts of this clone. The rearrangement links TRBV6-1 to TRBJ2-1; 7 nucleotides match TRBD1. Germline values: CDR1 MNHNS, CDR2 SASEGT. V trimming: 1 base; J trimming: 0 bases; junction bases outside the gene matches: 12. This CDR3 spans 19 amino acids. CDR3 DNA sequence: TGTGCCAGCAGTGAAGTCCTAGCAGGGGGTGCAAGCTCCTACAATGAGCAGTTCTTC. Translating gives CASSEVLAGGASSYNEQFF.

The CDR3 protein is CASRGTVPRTEAFF. The CDR3 DNA is TGTGCCAGCAGGGGGACAGTTCCACGCACTGAAGCTTTCTTT. The J gene is TRBJ1-1, the V gene TRBV27, with 7 bases identical to TRBD1. The CDR3 runs 14 residues. V shed 6 bases, J shed 4 bases, and the junction held 8 bases outside the gene matches. Germline values: CDR1 MNHEY, CDR2 SMNVEV (reference sequence).

V is TRBV27 and J is TRBJ2-2; 13 bases agree with TRBD2. CDR1 is MNHEY and CDR2 is SMNVEV in the germline V gene (reference sequence). The CDR3 sequence is 17 residues long. The J segment lost 4 bases and the V segment lost 2 bases, leaving 4 bases of the junction unmatched. CDR3 DNA: TGTGCCAGCAGTTTAGCAGGACTAGCGGGAGCCACCGGGGAGCTGTTTTTT. It codes for CASSLAGLAGATGELFF.

The rearrangement joins TRBV30 to TRBJ1-5; perhaps TRBD1 as D (5 bases). The CDR3 loop spans 17 amino acids. Trimming cost V 0 bases and J 0 bases, with 15 bases left between them. Germline lookup yields CDR1 GTSNPN and CDR2 SVGIG (reference sequence). CDR3 coding DNA: TGTGCCTGGAGTGTTGGGGCAGTCGAAAATAGCAATCAGCCCCAGCATTTT. This sequence encodes CAWSVGAVENSNQPQHF.

The chain couples TRBV18 to TRBJ2-7; TRBD2 might be the D (6 bases). Germline CDR1 reads KGHSH; CDR2 reads LQKENI. Trimming removed 1 base at V and 2 bases at J, with 18 bases between. This CDR3 is 17 amino acids long. The CDR3 here is CASSPRRRLASTYEQYF. CDR3 sequence (DNA): TGTGCCAGCTCACCACGGAGGCGGCTAGCGTCCACCTACGAGCAGTACTTC.

The chain recombines TRBV6-5 with TRBJ2-5, with TRBD2 matching 7 bases. The J call may be incorrect, as the DNA end agrees better with TRBJ2-7. The germline V gene has CDR1 MNHEY and CDR2 SVGAGI. The CDR3 runs to 15 residues. The CDR3 DNA reads TGTGCCAGCAGTTACTCGACTAGCCCTAAGTACGAGCAGTACTTC. It encodes CASSYSTSPKYEQYF.

The rearrangement joins TRBV5-1 to TRBJ2-1; 9 bases line up with TRBD2. This CDR3 region has 15 residues. V trimming: 6 bases; J trimming: 10 bases; junction bases outside the gene matches: 14. Germline V gives CDR1 SGHRS, CDR2 YFSETQ. DNA of the CDR3: TGCGCCAGCACCCCGGAGGCGGGAGGGCAAGTAGAGCAGTTCTTC. This sequence encodes CASTPEAGGQVEQFF. Full variable domain (remainder filled in from reference TRBV5-1 and TRBJ2-1): KAGVTQTPRYLIKTRGQQVTLSCSPISGHRSVSWYQQTPGQGLQFLFEYFSETQRNKGNFPGRFSGRQFSNSRSEMNVSTLELGDSALYLCASTPEAGGQVEQFFGPGTRLTVL.

The genes are TRBV5-5 and TRBJ2-7; possible D gene TRBD2, 5 bases. The CDR3 totals 14 residues. Deletions cut 0 bases from V and 6 bases from J, with 13 bases between. Germline CDR1 and CDR2: SGHKS and YYEKEE (reference sequence). The CDR3 sequence: CASSLVVLAGEQYF. CDR3 DNA sequence: TGTGCCAGCAGCTTGGTCGTCCTAGCTGGCGAGCAGTACTTC.

The chain carries TRBV6-1 and TRBJ2-4, with a tentative D call TRBD2 (5 bases). Germline assignment: CDR1 MNHNS and CDR2 SASEGT. CDR3 length: 17 amino acids. With 1 base removed from V and 0 bases from J, the gap between germline ends came to 13 bases. The CDR3 spells CASSEVRADLAKNIQYF. In DNA, the CDR3 is TGTGCCAGCAGTGAAGTTCGCGCGGACTTAGCCAAAAACATTCAGTACTTC.

The chain employs TRBV5-6 and TRBJ2-1, with D uncertain. Between the trimmed V and J ends, which lost 2 bases and 8 bases, there was a span of 14 bases. This CDR3 contains 14 residues. Germline loops: CDR1 SGHDT, CDR2 YYEEEE. This chain's CDR3 is CASSFGSDRDEQFF. The CDR3 DNA follows: TGTGCCAGCAGCTTCGGGTCGGATCGGGATGAGCAGTTCTTC. The full variable domain, its missing parts supplied by reference TRBV5-6 and TRBJ2-1, is DAGVTQSPTHLIKTRGQQVTLRCSPKSGHDTVSWYQQALGQGPQFIFQYYEEEERQRGNFPDRFSGHQFPNYSSELNVNALLLGDSALYLCASSFGSDRDEQFFGPGTRLTVL.

Concerning this clone: Other nucleotide sequences from this sample produce the same CDR3. This chain uses TRBV5-4 with TRBJ2-3, with 9 bases fitting TRBD2. The CDR3 is 15 residues long. CDR1 and CDR2 (germline): SGHNT, YYREEE (reference sequence). Germline trimming cut 0 bases from V and 1 base from J; bases unmatched to any gene: 0. The CDR3, as DNA: TGTGCCAGCAGCTTGGGGACTAGCGGCACAGATACGCAGTATTTT. Translating gives CASSLGTSGTDTQYF. Variable domain in full (rest from reference TRBV5-4 and TRBJ2-3): ETGVTQSPTHLIKTRGQQVTLRCSSQSGHNTVSWYQQALGQGPQFIFQYYREEENGRGNFPPRFSGLQFPNYSSELNVNALELDDSALYLCASSLGTSGTDTQYFGPGTRLTVL.

This clone was found once. The chain couples TRBV18 to TRBJ2-2; 9 bases align to TRBD2. With V trimmed by 6 bases and J by 1 base, 3 bases remained unmatched. Germline-derived CDR1 and CDR2 are KGHSH and LQKENI. The CDR3 has 15 amino acids. The CDR3 protein is CASSLSGRNTGELFF. CDR3 nucleotide sequence: TGTGCCAGCTCTCTTAGCGGGAGGAACACCGGGGAGCTGTTTTTT.

This clone is labeled as medium-sized (0.01 to 0.1%). The CDR3 nucleotides are TGTGCCAGCAGTGCCTTAATCGAGCAGTACTTC. Its protein product is CASSALIEQYF. This chain links TRBV2 with TRBJ2-7, with D hard to call. Germline values: CDR1 SNHLY, CDR2 FYNNEI. CDR3 size: 11 residues. Trimming shortened V by 4 bases and J by 6 bases, and 7 bases separated the two germline ends.

This chain connects TRBV27 to TRBJ2-7; D gene uncertain. V dropped 1 base and J dropped 2 bases, with 6 bases sitting between them. The germline V gene has CDR1 MNHEY and CDR2 SMNVEV (reference sequence). This CDR3 spans 13 amino acids. Here the CDR3 reads CASSLLGTYEQYF. The CDR3 region has the DNA TGTGCCAGCAGTTTATTGGGCACCTACGAGCAGTACTTC.

A few counts support this clone. The rearrangement joins TRBV28 to TRBJ2-4; 10 bases line up with TRBD2. This CDR3 has 17 residues. Germline values: CDR1 MDHEN, CDR2 SYDVKM. V was clipped by 5 bases and J by 8 bases; unmatched bases: 15. The CDR3 DNA reads as TGTGCCAGCAGTCCGGTCGTGGCCCTAGCGGGGGCCGACATTCAGTACTTC. Protein sequence: CASSPVVALAGADIQYF.

The rearrangement joins TRBV11-2 to TRBJ2-7; D is unclear. There are 12 residues in the CDR3. Germline-derived CDR1 and CDR2 are SGHAT and FQNNGV. V was shortened by 2 bases and J by 6 bases, with 8 bases between the two germline ends. The CDR3 coding sequence is TGTGCCAGCAGCTTACTCCCGAGCGAGCAGTACTTC. Protein: CASSLLPSEQYF.

This clone was picked up one time. This chain links TRBV7-6 with TRBJ2-5, with D possibly TRBD2 on 5 matching bases. The CDR3 loop spans 13 amino acids. The germline V gene has CDR1 SGHVS and CDR2 FNYEAQ. Trimming cost V 1 base and J 4 bases, with 7 bases left between them. DNA of the CDR3: TGTGCCAGCAGCTTAGATGGAGGAGAGACCCAGTACTTC. Translated, it gives CASSLDGGETQYF.